These 16 T cell receptor beta chains share one sample of origin, sequenced in a study of cytomegalovirus exposure and HLA in healthy donors. TCRdb's copy holds only in-frame clones and misses some; the assay was immunoSEQ multiplex PCR. The sample has 260,000 or so clones; around nine tenths are singletons. Sequenced: PBMCs. The receptors stem from a man aged 18 to 30 in good health and CMV-seronegative.

The rearrangement uses TRBV27 and TRBJ2-1; 9 nucleotides match TRBD2. The CDR3 consists of 17 residues. V dropped 3 bases and J dropped 2; count of bases not matched to a gene: 8. Germline loops: CDR1 MNHEY, CDR2 SMNVEV (reference sequence). The CDR3 sequence is CASSFLDSGGTYNEQFF. The CDR3 coding sequence is TGTGCCAGCAGTTTCCTTGATAGCGGGGGAACCTACAATGAGCAGTTCTTC.

The CDR3 nucleotides read TGTGCCAGCAGTTTCGCCCCTAGCGGGGGTTTAACAGATACGCAGTATTTT. As protein: CASSFAPSGGLTDTQYF. The rearrangement uses TRBV27 and TRBJ2-3; 10 positions match TRBD2. CDR1 is MNHEY, CDR2 SMNVEV, per germline (reference sequence). With V trimmed by 3 bases and J by 3 bases, 9 bases remained unmatched. This CDR3 comprises 17 residues.

CDR3 in amino acids: CATSILHGGGSNIQYF. For the CDR3, the DNA is TGTGCCACCAGCATCCTCCACGGGGGCGGGAGCAACATTCAGTACTTC. The rearrangement joins TRBV15 to TRBJ2-4, with D perhaps matching TRBD2 (7 bases). Looked up from germline, CDR1 is LNHNV and CDR2 is YYDKDF (reference sequence). The CDR3 spans 16 residues. Between the trimmed V and J ends, which lost 4 bases and 7 bases, there was a span of 20 bases.

The chain recombines TRBV5-4 with TRBJ2-3, with D unresolved. This CDR3 comprises 13 residues. CDR1 and CDR2 (germline): SGHNT, YYREEE (reference sequence). Trimming shortened V by 8 bases and J by 1 base, and 11 bases separated the two germline ends. CDR3 loop: CASHVRGTDTQYF. In DNA, the CDR3 is TGTGCCAGTCACGTGCGTGGCACAGATACGCAGTATTTT.

This rearrangement joins TRBV30 to TRBJ2-1; a possible D gene is TRBD2 (6 bases). The germline V gene has CDR1 GTSNPN and CDR2 SVGIG (reference sequence). The CDR3 is made up of 16 amino acids. Trimming shortened V by 4 bases and J by 5 bases, and 21 bases separated the two germline ends. The DNA for the CDR3 is TGTGCCTGGACTGGGAGAGGGTGGCGGGATAACAATGAGCAGTTCTTC. Residues: CAWTGRGWRDNNEQFF.

This CDR3 reads CATLSTGQGSQPQHF. CDR3 nucleotide sequence: TGTGCCACCCTCTCTACCGGACAGGGGAGTCAGCCCCAGCATTTT. The J gene is TRBJ1-5, the V gene TRBV28, with 9 positions matching TRBD1. V dropped 10 bases and J dropped 6; count of bases not matched to a gene: 13. CDR3 length: 15 residues. The germline gives CDR1 MDHEN, CDR2 SYDVKM.

A few counts support this clone. The V and J genes are TRBV7-8 and TRBJ2-2; TRBD1 aligns across 7 bases. CDR3 length: 15 amino acids. The V gene's germline CDR1 is SGHVS and CDR2 FQNEAQ. The ends lost 1 base at V and 5 bases at J; junction bases unmatched: 4. CDR3 residues: CASSLGNRGTGELFF. The CDR3 coding sequence is TGTGCCAGCAGCTTAGGAAACAGGGGAACCGGGGAGCTGTTTTTT.

This chain connects TRBV5-8 to TRBJ2-7; no reliable D call. V was cut by 2 bases and J by 3 bases, with 6 bases left in between. CDR3 length equals 12 residues. The germline CDR1 and CDR2 sequences are SGHTS and YDEGEE. In nucleotides, the CDR3 is TGTGCCAGCAGCTTTAACAACTACGAGCAGTACTTC. It yields the protein CASSFNNYEQYF.

The V gene is TRBV5-1, the J gene TRBJ2-5; D may be TRBD1 (6 bases). Trimming stripped 3 bases from V and 0 bases from J, with 9 bases between. CDR1 SGHRS and CDR2 YFSETQ come from the germline V gene. The CDR3 covers 14 residues. Here the CDR3 reads CASSSTGYQETQYF. The CDR3 nucleotides are TGCGCCAGCAGCTCGACAGGTTACCAAGAGACCCAGTACTTC.

The chain carries TRBV11-2 and TRBJ2-2; possibly TRBD2 for D (5 bases). The CDR3 totals 14 residues. The V gene lost 6 bases and the J gene lost 2 bases, with 10 bases spanning the gap. CDR1 is SGHAT, CDR2 FQNNGV, per germline. The CDR3 reads CASSPGSNTGELFF. The CDR3 coding sequence is TGTGCCAGCAGTCCGGGATCTAACACCGGGGAGCTGTTTTTT.

This chain uses TRBV28 with TRBJ2-5; D might be TRBD2 (5 bases). Deletions cut 5 bases from V and 5 bases from J, with 18 bases between. Germline V gives CDR1 MDHEN, CDR2 SYDVKM. The CDR3 extends over 15 amino acids. Written as DNA, the CDR3 is TGTGCCAGCAGTCTCCCGGAGGCTAGCTCCGAGACCCAGTACTTC. Residues: CASSLPEASSETQYF.

This clone was seen only once. The V and J genes are TRBV9 and TRBJ2-3; 12 nucleotides match TRBD2. CDR3 size: 16 residues. V was pared by 3 bases and J by 2 bases, with 4 bases of the junction left unmatched. Germline CDR1 SGDLS, CDR2 YYNGEE. The DNA for the CDR3 is TGTGCCAGCAGCGGACGGACTAGCGGGGTCACAGATACGCAGTATTTT. Translation: CASSGRTSGVTDTQYF.

The V and J genes are TRBV19 and TRBJ2-7; 8 nucleotides agree with TRBD1. There are 15 residues in the CDR3. Germline values: CDR1 LNHDA, CDR2 SQIVND (reference sequence). V lost 1 base and J lost 0; bases outside the gene matches: 2. The CDR3 nucleotides are TGTGCCAGTAGTATAGGACAGGGGAGCTCCTACGAGCAGTACTTC. Its protein product is CASSIGQGSSYEQYF.

This clone was observed a single time. This sequence joins TRBV29-1 and TRBJ2-5; D is perhaps TRBD2 (6 bases). The CDR3 loop spans 14 amino acids. V was clipped by 3 bases and J by 3 bases, with 14 bases between them. Germline-derived CDR1 and CDR2 are SQVTM and ANQGSEA. CDR3 amino acids: CSVEVIGGEETQYF. The DNA for the CDR3 is TGCAGCGTTGAGGTGATCGGAGGGGAAGAGACCCAGTACTTC. The whole variable domain, remainder taken from reference TRBV29-1 and TRBJ2-5, is SAVISQKPSRDICQRGTSLTIQCQVDSQVTMMFWYRQQPGQSLTLIATANQGSEATYESGFVIDKFPISRPNLTFSTLTVSNMSPEDSSIYLCSVEVIGGEETQYFGPGTRLLVL.

Details on this clone: Within the sample, other DNA sequences also encode this same CDR3. The chain links TRBV27 to TRBJ1-2, with 7 bases fitting TRBD1. CDR1 and CDR2 (germline): MNHEY, SMNVEV (reference sequence). V was clipped by 8 bases and J by 4 bases; unmatched bases: 19. This CDR3 is 17 amino acids long. The CDR3 DNA reads as TGTGCCAGCTCCTCACCCTCTCGACAGGGCGGTCGCTATGGCTACACCTTC. Its protein product is CASSSPSRQGGRYGYTF.

In this sample, this clone turned up once. V gene TRBV4-3 combines with J gene TRBJ2-7; TRBD1 agrees at 10 bases. The germline V gene encodes CDR1 LGHNA and CDR2 YSLEER. This CDR3 is built from 15 residues. J was trimmed by 5 bases and V by 2 bases; bases with no gene match: 6. CDR3 coding DNA: TGCGCCAGCAGCCAAACCGACAGGGGGCGAGACGAGCAGTACTTC. This sequence encodes CASSQTDRGRDEQYF.